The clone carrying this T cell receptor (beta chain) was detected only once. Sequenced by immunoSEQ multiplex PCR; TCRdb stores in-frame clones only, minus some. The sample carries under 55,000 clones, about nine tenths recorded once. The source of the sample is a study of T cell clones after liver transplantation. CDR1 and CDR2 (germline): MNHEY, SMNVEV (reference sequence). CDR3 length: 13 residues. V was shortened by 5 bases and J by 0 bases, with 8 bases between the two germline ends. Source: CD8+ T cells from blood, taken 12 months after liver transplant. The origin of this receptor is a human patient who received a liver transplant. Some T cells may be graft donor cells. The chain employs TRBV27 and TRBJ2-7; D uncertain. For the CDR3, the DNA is TGTGCCAGCAGTATTGGTACCTCCTACGAGCAGTACTTC. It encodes CASSIGTSYEQYF.